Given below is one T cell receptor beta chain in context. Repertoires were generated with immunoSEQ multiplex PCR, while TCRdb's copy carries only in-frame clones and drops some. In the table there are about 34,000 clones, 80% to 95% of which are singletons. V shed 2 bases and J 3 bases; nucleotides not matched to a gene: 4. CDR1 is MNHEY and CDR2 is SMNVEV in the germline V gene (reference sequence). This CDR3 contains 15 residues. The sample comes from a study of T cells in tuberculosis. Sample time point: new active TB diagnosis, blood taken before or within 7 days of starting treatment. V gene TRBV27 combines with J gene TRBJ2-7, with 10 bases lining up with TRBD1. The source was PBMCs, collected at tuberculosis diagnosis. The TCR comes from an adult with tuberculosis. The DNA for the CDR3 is TGTGCCAGCAGTTTAGCGGGACAGGGGTTCTACGAGCAGTACTTC. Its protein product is CASSLAGQGFYEQYF.